Described below is a single TCR beta chain sequence and its context. Its specific antigen is unknown. No clone much larger than this one lies a single base away; base qualities are absent. This specimen's time point label, interpreted: baseline before first vaccination. The vaccinee samples were drawn from two UK trials, COV001 and COV002, one of which was a single-blind randomized controlled phase 2/3 trial testing AZD1222 (ChAdOx1 nCoV-19) in healthy adults. For TCRbeta chain sequencing, PBMC samples were collected from trial participants at day 0 and at day 28 after the second dose. These data are taken from a study of T cell responses to AZD1222 COVID-19 vaccine (dated by TCRdb to the early 2020s). Some background on the complete study: AZD1222 recipients with second doses at about 4 weeks or about 12 weeks were pooled, because spike-specific TCR depth and breadth did not differ between schedules. A total of roughly 240 trial participants underwent TCR sequencing, of whom some 210 received two doses of AZD1222 and some 25 received two doses of the MenACWY control vaccine. Enrollment into the trials was organized by age into subgroups of 18-55, 56-69 and 70-plus years, and those subgroups contained around 150, 28 and 57 TCR-sequenced participants, respectively. Broader findings and caveats from the paper: In the small 56-69-year group, the increase in depth fell short of significance, most likely because of low power. Conclusions about previously exposed vaccinees are limited because only six or seven AZD1222 recipients were SARS-CoV-2 seropositive at baseline. Nearly half of unique spike-specific TCRs reportedly recognized epitopes outside regions mutated in the B.1.351 and B.1.1.7 variants. After two AZD1222 doses, both the breadth and the depth of spike-specific TCRs were significantly higher than at day 0 and than in MenACWY recipients. Because no day 14 peak-response samples were available, repertoires were characterized only after the peak T cell response. Participants were mostly white British, with more females than males. The authors suggested clonal diversity may have been underestimated. Vaccine-associated CD4 TCRs spanned the whole spike protein, with dominant responses in regions 160-218 and 743-854.

The germline V end is reduced by 4 bases and the J end by 8 bases; junction bases left unmatched: 22. Via the germline V gene (reference sequence), CDR1 is GTSNPN and CDR2 SVGIG. From the cysteine up to the phenylalanine, the CDR3 has a length of 17 residues. The kept DNA is CDR3 alone, 51 bases in frame from the first base. The CDR3 regions of human TCRbeta chains were subjected to immunosequencing. On the study's bioinformatics: Repertoire TCRs were checked for matches against a reference library of SARS-CoV-2-specific TCRs that had been generated using the MIRA antigen-specificity platform. Breadth was defined as the fraction of unique TCRs that were SARS-CoV-2-associated, and depth was defined as the fraction of total T cells that were SARS-CoV-2-associated. Using the MIRA data, each spike-specific TCR was assigned both to the spike region to which the TCR was reactive and to a CD4 or CD8 class. Log10-transformed breadth and depth values were compared by one-way ANOVA with Sidak's multiple comparisons tests. TCRdb stores this immuneACCESS table with in-frame sequences only. Part of the clones is absent; in the studies checked, under half of the shortfall reflects unresolved V genes, and no reason is known for the rest. Clonal size and the V and J genes are those of that table, whereas D and trimming came from the DNA. Within this sample are around 140,000 clones, with over 90% of them counted one time only. The top ten constitute 4.5% to 5.5% of the sample.

In this chain, TRBV30 is recombined with TRBJ1-2; TRBD1 aligns with 7 central bases. The source material was peripheral blood, sampled on day 0 of AZD1222 vaccination. The source of this sequence is an adult in good health. The CDR3 region has the sequence CAWIKDPRQGARSGYTF. The DNA sequence follows: TGTGCCTGGATAAAAGATCCCCGACAGGGAGCACGTAGCGGCTACACCTTC.